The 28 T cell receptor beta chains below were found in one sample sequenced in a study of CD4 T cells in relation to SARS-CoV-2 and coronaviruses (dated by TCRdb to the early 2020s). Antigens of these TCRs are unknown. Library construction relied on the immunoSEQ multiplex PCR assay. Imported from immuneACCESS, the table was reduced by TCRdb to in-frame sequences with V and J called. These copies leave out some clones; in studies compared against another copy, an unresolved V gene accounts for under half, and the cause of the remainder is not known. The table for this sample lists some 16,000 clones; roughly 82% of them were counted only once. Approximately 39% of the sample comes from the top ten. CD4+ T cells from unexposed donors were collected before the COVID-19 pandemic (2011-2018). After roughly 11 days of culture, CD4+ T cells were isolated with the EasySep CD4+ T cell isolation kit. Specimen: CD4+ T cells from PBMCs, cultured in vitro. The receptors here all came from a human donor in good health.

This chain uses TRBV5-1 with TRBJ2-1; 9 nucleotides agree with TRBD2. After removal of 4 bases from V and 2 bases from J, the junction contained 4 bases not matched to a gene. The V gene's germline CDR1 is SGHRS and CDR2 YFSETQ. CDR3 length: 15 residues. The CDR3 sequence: CASSRIAGAYNEQFF. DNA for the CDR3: TGCGCCAGCAGCAGAATAGCGGGAGCCTACAATGAGCAGTTCTTC.

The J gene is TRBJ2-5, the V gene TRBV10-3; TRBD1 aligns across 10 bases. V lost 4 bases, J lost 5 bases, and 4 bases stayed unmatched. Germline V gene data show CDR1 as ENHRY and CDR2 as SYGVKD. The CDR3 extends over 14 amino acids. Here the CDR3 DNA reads TGTGCCATCAGTGCCGGGACAGGGGATGAGACCCAGTACTTC. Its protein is CAISAGTGDETQYF.

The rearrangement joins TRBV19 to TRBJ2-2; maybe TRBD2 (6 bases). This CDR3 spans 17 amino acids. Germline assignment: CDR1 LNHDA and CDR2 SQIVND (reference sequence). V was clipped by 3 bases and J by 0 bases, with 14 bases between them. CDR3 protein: CASSILRRLANTGELFF. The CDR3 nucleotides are TGTGCCAGTAGTATTCTCCGCAGACTAGCGAACACCGGGGAGCTGTTTTTT.

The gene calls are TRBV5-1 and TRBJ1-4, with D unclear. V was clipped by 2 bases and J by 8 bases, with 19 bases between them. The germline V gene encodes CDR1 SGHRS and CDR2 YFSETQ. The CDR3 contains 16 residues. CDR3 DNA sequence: TGCGCCAGCAGCTTCATGTTACTCGGGGAGGGAGAAAAACTGTTTTTT. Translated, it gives CASSFMLLGEGEKLFF.

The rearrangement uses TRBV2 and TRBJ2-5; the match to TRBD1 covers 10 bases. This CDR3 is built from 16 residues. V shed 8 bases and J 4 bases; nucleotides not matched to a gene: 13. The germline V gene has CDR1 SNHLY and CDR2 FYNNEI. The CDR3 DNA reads TGTGCCAGCGGGGACAGGGGTTTTATTTGGGTAGAGACCCAGTACTTC. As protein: CASGDRGFIWVETQYF. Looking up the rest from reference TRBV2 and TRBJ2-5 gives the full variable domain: EPEVTQTPSHQVTQMGQEVILRCVPISNHLYFYWYRQILGQKVEFLVSFYNNEISEKSEIFDDQFSVERPDGSNFTLKIRSTKLEDSAMYFCASGDRGFIWVETQYFGPGTRLLVL.

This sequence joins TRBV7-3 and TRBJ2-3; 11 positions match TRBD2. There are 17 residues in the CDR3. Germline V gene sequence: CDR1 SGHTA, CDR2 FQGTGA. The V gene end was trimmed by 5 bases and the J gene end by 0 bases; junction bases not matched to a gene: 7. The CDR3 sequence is CASSPYWTSGSTDTQYF. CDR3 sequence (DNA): TGTGCCAGCAGCCCGTATTGGACTAGCGGGAGCACAGATACGCAGTATTTT.

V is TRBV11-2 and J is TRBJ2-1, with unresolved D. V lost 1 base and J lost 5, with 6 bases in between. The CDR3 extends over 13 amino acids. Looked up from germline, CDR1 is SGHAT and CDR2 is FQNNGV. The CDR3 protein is CASSLAWDNEQFF. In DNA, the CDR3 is TGTGCCAGCAGCTTAGCCTGGGACAATGAGCAGTTCTTC.

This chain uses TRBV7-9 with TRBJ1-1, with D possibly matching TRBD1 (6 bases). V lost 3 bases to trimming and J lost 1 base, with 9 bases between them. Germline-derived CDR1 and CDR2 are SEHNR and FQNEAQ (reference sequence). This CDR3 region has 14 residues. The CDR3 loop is CASSLPTGNTEAFF. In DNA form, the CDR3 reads TGTGCCAGCAGCTTGCCGACAGGGAACACTGAAGCTTTCTTT.

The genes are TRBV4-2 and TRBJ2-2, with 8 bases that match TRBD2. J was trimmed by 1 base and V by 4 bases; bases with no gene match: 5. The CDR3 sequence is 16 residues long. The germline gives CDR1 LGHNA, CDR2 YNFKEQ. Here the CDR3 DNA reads TGTGCCAGCAGCCCGCAAACTAGCGGGAACACCGGGGAGCTGTTTTTT. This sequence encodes CASSPQTSGNTGELFF.

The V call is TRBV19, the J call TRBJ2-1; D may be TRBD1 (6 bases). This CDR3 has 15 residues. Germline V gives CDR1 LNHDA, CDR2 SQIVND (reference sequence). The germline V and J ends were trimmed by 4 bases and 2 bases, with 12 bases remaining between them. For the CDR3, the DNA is TGTGCCAGTAGTACCCCGCAGGGGCCCTACAATGAGCAGTTCTTC. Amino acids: CASSTPQGPYNEQFF.

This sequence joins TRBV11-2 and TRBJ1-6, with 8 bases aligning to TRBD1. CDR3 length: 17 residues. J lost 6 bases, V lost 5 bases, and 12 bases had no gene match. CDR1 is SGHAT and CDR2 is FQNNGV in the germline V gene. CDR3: CASSTRTGMPGNSPLHF. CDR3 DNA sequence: TGTGCCAGCAGCACCCGGACAGGGATGCCCGGTAATTCACCCCTCCACTTT.

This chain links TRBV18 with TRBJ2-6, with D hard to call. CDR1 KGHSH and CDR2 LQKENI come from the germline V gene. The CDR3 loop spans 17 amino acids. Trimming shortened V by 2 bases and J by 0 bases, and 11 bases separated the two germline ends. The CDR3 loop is CASSPGIIHSGANVLTF. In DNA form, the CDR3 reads TGTGCCAGCTCACCAGGGATTATTCACTCTGGGGCCAACGTCCTGACTTTC.

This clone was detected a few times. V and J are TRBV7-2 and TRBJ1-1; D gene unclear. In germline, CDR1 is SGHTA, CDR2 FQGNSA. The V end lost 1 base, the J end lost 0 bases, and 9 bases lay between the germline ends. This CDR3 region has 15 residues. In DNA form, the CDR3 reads TGTGCCAGCAGCTTAGTCCCAGATCTGAACACTGAAGCTTTCTTT. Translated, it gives CASSLVPDLNTEAFF.

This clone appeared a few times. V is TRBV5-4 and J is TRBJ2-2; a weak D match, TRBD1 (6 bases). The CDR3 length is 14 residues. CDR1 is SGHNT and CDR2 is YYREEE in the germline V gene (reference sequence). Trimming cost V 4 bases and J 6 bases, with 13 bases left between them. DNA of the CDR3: TGTGCCAGCAGCCTAACCAGGGGATCCGGGGAGCTGTTTTTT. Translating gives CASSLTRGSGELFF.

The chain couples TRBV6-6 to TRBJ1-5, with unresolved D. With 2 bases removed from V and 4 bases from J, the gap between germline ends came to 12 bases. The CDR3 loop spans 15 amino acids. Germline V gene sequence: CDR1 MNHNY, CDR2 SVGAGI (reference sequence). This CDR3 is CASSYMVDRNQPQHF. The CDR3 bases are TGTGCCAGCAGTTACATGGTTGATCGGAATCAGCCCCAGCATTTT.

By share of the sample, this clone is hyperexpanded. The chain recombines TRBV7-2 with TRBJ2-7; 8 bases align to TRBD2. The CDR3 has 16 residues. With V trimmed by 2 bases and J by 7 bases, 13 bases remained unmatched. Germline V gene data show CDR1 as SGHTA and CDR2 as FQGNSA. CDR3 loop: CASSLMAGGTYMEQYF. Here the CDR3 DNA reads TGTGCCAGCAGCTTAATGGCGGGAGGTACCTACATGGAGCAGTACTTC.

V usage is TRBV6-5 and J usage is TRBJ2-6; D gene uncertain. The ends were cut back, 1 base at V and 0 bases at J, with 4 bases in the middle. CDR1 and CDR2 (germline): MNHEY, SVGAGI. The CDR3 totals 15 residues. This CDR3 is CASSYLDSGANVLTF. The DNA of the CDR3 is TGTGCCAGCAGTTACTTGGACTCTGGGGCCAACGTCCTGACTTTC.

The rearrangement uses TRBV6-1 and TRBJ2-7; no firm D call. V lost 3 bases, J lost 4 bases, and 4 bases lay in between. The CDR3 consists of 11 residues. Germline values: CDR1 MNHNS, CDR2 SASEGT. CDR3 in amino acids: CASSETYEQYF. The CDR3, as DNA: TGTGCCAGCAGTGAGACGTACGAGCAGTACTTC.

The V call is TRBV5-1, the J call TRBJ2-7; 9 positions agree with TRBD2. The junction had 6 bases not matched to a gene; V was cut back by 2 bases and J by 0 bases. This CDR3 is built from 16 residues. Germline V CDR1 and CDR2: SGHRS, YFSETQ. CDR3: CASSLTVTSGSYEQYF. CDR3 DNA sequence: TGCGCCAGCAGCTTAACTGTGACTAGCGGCTCCTACGAGCAGTACTTC.

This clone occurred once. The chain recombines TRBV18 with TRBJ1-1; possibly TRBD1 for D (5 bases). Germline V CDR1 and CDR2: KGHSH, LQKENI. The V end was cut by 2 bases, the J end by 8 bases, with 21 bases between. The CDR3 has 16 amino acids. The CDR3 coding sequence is TGTGCCAGCTCACCAAGCCGGGACGACTCCGGGGCGGAAGCTTTCTTT. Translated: CASSPSRDDSGAEAFF.

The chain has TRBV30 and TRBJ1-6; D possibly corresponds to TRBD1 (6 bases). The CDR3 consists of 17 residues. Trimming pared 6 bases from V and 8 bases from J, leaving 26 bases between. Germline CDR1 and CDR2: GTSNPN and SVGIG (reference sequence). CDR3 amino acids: CACSPGHSPEPYSPLHF. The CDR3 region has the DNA TGTGCCTGCTCCCCGGGACATTCCCCTGAGCCGTATTCACCCCTCCACTTT.

In nucleotides, the CDR3 is TGTGCCAGCAGTGACCAGTATGGACGTCTGAGCAATCAGCCCCAGCATTTT. Amino acid sequence: CASSDQYGRLSNQPQHF. The chain has TRBV6-1 and TRBJ1-5; D not resolved. Trimming removed 3 bases from V and 1 base from J, with 16 bases in between. The CDR3 contains 17 residues. Germline CDR1 reads MNHNS; CDR2 reads SASEGT.

CDR3 in DNA: TGTGCCAGCTCACGGGACCAGGGGGCCGATACGCAGTATTTT. Amino acids: CASSRDQGADTQYF. The chain uses TRBV18 and TRBJ2-3; TRBD1 matches 8 bases. The length of the CDR3 is 14 residues. The germline CDR1 and CDR2 sequences are KGHSH and LQKENI. V lost 4 bases and J lost 6; bases outside the gene matches: 6.

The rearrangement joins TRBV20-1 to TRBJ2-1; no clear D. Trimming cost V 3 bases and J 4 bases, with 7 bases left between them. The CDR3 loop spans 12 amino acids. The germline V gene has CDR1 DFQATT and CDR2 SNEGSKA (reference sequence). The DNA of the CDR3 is TGCAGTGCTAGTTCGGTTTACAATGAGCAGTTCTTC. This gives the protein CSASSVYNEQFF.

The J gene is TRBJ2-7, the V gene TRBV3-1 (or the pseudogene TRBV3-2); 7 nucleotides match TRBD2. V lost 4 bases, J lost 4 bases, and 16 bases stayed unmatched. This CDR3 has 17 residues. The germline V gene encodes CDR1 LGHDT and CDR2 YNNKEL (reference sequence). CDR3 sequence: CASSLRPAAGVSYEQYF. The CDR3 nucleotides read TGTGCCAGCAGCCTCAGACCCGCGGCGGGAGTTAGTTACGAGCAGTACTTC.

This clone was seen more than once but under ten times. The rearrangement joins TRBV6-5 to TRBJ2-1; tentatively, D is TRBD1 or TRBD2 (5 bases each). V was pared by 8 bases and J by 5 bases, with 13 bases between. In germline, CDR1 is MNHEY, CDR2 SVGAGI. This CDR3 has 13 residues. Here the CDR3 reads CASARDGHNEQFF. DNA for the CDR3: TGTGCCAGCGCACGGGACGGTCACAATGAGCAGTTCTTC.

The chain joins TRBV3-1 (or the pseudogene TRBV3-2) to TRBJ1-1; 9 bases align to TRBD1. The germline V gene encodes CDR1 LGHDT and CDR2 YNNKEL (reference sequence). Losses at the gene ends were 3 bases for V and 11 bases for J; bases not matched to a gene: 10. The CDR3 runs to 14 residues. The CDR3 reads CASSHADRGVLAFF. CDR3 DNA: TGTGCCAGCAGCCATGCTGACAGGGGGGTGTTGGCTTTCTTT.

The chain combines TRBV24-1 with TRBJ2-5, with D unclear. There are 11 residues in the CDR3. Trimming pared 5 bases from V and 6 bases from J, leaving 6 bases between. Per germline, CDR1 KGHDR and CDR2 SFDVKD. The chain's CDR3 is CATSGGQTQYF. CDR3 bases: TGTGCCACCAGTGGCGGTCAGACCCAGTACTTC.